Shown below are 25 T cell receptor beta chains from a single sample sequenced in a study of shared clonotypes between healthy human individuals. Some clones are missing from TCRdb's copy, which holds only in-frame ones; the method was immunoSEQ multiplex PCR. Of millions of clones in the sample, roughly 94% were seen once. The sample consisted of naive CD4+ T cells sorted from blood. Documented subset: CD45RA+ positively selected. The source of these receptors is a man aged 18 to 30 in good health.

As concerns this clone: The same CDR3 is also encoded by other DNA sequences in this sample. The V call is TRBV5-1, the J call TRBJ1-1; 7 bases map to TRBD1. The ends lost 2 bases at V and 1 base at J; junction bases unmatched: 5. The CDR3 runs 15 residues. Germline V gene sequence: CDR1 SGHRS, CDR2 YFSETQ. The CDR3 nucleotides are TGCGCCAGCAGCTTAAGGACAGGAGAGAACACTGAAGCTTTCTTT. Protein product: CASSLRTGENTEAFF.

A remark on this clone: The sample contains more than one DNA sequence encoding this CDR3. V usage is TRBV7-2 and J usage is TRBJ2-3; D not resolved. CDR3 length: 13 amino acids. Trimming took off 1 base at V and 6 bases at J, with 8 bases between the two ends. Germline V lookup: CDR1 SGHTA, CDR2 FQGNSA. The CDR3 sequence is CASSLVVGDTQYF. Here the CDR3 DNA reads TGTGCCAGCAGCTTAGTGGTCGGGGATACGCAGTATTTT.

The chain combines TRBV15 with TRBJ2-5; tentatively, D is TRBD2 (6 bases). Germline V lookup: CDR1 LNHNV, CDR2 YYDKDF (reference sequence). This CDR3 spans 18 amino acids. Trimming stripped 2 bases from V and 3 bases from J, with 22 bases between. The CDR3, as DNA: TGTGCCACCAGCAGACACCCTTCGACTAGAGTAACAAAAGAGACCCAGTACTTC. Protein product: CATSRHPSTRVTKETQYF.

This CDR3 is CASSIKRNTEAFF. The CDR3, as DNA: TGTGCCAGTAGTATTAAAAGAAACACTGAAGCTTTCTTT. The genes are TRBV19 and TRBJ1-1; no reliable D call. Germline assignment: CDR1 LNHDA and CDR2 SQIVND (reference sequence). V was trimmed by 3 bases and J by 2 bases, leaving 7 bases between them. The CDR3 loop spans 13 amino acids.

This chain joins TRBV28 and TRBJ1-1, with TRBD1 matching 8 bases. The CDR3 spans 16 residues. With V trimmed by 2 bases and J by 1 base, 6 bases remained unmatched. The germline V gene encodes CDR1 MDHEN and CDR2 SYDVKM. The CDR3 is CASSLRQGFGNTEAFF. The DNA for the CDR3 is TGTGCCAGCAGTTTACGACAGGGGTTTGGGAACACTGAAGCTTTCTTT.

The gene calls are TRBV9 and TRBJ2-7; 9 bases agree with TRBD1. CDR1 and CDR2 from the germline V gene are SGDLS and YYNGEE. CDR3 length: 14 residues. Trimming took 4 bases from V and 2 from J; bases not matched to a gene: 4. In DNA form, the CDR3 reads TGTGCCAGCAGCCGACAGGGGGTCCCCTACGAGCAGTACTTC. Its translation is CASSRQGVPYEQYF.

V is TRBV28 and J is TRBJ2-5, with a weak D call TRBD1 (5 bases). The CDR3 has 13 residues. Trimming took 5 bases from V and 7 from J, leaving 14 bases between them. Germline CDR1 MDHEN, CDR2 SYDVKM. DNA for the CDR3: TGTGCCAGCAGTATAGAGATAAGGGGGACCCAGTACTTC. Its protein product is CASSIEIRGTQYF.

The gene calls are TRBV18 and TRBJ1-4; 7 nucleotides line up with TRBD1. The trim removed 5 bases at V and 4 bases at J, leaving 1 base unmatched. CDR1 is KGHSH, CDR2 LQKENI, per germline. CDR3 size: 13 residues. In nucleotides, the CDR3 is TGTGCCAGCTCAGGGACAGATAATGAAAAACTGTTTTTT. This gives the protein CASSGTDNEKLFF.

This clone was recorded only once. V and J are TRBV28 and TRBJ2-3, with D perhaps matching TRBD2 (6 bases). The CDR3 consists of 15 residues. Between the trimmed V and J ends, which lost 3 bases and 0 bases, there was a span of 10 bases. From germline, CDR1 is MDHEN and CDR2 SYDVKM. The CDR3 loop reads CASSFPGLSTDTQYF. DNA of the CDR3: TGTGCCAGCAGTTTCCCGGGACTTAGCACAGATACGCAGTATTTT.

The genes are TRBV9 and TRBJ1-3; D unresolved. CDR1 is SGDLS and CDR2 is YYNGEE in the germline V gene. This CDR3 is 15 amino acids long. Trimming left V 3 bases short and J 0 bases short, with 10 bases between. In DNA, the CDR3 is TGTGCCAGCAGCGCGGGGATAGCCTCTGGAAACACCATATATTTT. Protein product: CASSAGIASGNTIYF.

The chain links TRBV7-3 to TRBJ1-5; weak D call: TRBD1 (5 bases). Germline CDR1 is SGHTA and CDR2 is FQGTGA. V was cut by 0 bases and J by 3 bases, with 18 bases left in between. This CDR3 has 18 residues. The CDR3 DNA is TGTGCCAGCAGCTTAACTTTGGGGCGGCTGCTGTACAATCAGCCCCAGCATTTT. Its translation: CASSLTLGRLLYNQPQHF.

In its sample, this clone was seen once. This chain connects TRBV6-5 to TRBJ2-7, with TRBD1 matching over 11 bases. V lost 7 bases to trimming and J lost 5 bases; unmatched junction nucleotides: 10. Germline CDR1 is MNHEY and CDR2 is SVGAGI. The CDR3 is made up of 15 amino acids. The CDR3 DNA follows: TGTGCCAGCACCTACCGTGGGACAGGGGGGAACGAGCAGTACTTC. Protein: CASTYRGTGGNEQYF.

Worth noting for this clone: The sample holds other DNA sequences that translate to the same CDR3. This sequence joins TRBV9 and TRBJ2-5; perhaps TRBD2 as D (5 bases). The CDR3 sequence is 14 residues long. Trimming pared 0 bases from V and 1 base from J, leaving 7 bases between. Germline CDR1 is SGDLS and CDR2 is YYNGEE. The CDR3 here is CASSVARGQETQYF. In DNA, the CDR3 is TGTGCCAGCAGCGTAGCTCGGGGCCAAGAGACCCAGTACTTC.

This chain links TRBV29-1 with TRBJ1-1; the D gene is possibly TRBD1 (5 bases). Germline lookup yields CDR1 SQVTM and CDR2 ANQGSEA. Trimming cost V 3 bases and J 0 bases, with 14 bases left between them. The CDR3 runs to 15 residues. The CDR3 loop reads CSVEFLGTVNTEAFF. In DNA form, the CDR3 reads TGCAGCGTTGAGTTCTTAGGGACGGTGAACACTGAAGCTTTCTTT.

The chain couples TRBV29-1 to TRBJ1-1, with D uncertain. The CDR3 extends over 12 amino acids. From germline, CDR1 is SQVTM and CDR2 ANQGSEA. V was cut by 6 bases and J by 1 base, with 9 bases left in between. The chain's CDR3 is CSVVGSNTEAFF. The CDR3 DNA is TGCAGCGTCGTGGGGTCGAACACTGAAGCTTTCTTT.

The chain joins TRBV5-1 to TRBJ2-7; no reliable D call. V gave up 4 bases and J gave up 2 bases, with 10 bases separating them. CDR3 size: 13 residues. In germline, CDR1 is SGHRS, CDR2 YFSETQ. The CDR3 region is CASSLYPTYEQYF. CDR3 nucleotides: TGCGCCAGCAGCCTCTACCCAACCTACGAGCAGTACTTC.

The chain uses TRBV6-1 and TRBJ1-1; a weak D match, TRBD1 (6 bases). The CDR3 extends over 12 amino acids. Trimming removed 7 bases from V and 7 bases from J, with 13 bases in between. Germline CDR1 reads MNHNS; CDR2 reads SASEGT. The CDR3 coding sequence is TGTGCCAGCAAGTACAGGGAAGTTGAAGCTTTCTTT. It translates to CASKYREVEAFF.

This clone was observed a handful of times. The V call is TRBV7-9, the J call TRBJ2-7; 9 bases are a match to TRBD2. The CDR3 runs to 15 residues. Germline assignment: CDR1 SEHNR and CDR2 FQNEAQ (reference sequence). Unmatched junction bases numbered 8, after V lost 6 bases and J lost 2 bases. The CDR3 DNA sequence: TGTGCCAGCAGGGGTTCGGCTAGCGGGACCTACGAGCAGTACTTC. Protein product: CASRGSASGTYEQYF.

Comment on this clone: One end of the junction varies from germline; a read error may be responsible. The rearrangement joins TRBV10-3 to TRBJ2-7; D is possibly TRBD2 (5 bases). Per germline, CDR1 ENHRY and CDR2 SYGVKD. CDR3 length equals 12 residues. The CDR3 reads CAINEGIYEQYF. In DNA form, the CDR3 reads TGTGCCATCAATGAGGGCATCTACGAGCAGTACTTC.

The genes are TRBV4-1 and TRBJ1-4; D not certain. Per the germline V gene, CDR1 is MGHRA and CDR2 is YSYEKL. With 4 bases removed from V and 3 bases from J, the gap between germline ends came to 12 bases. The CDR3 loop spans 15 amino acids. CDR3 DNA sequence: TGCGCCAGCAGCCTCCTTATTGGGCCTAATGAAAAACTGTTTTTT. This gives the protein CASSLLIGPNEKLFF.

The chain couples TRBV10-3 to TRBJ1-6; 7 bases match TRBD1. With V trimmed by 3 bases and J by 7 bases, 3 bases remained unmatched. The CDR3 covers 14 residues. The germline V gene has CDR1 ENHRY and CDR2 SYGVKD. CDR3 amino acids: CAISEQGRNSPLHF. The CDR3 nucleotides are TGTGCCATCAGTGAACAGGGGAGGAATTCACCCCTCCACTTT.

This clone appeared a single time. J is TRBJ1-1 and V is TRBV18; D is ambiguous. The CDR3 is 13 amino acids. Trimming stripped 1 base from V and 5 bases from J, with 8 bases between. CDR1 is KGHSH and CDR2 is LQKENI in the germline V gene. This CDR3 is CASSPLTETEAFF. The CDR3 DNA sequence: TGTGCCAGCTCACCACTGACGGAGACTGAAGCTTTCTTT.

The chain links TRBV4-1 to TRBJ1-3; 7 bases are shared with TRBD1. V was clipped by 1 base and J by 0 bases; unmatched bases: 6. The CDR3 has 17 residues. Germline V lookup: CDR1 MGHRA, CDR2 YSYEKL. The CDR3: CASSQGGTVNSGNTIYF. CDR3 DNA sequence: TGCGCCAGCAGCCAAGGAGGGACAGTTAACTCTGGAAACACCATATATTTT.

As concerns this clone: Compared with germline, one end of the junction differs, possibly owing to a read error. DNA of the CDR3: TGTGCTAGCAGCCCCGTGAGGTCTGGGGGGACCGGGGAGCTGTTTTTT. Amino acid sequence: CASSPVRSGGTGELFF. The chain joins TRBV7-7 to TRBJ2-2, with a tentative D call TRBD2 (6 bases). The CDR3 extends over 16 amino acids. CDR1 is SSHAT and CDR2 is FNYEAQ in the germline V gene (reference sequence).

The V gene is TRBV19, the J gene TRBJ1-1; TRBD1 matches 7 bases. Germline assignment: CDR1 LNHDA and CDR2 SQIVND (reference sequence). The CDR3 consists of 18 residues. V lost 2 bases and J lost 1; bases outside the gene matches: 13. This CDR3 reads CASSILTGRLGRNTEAFF. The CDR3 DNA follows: TGTGCCAGTAGTATACTGACAGGGAGACTTGGGAGGAACACTGAAGCTTTCTTT.